This T cell receptor (beta chain) was profiled in a study of T cells after yellow fever vaccination. The CDR3 sequence is 8 residues long. Germline CDR1 reads SGHAT; CDR2 reads FQNNGV. A few counts support this clonotype. The junction and the germline gene differ at one end; a read error may be behind it. TCRdb fed the 5' RACE reads into MiXCR, producing one record per CDR3 protein. Here the sample spans a few hundred thousand distinct CDR3 sequences, approximately 18% being singletons. This TCR was recovered from a man younger than 35 who received the YFV17D yellow fever vaccine. This specimen consisted of PBMCs, obtained before the yellow fever booster vaccination. The chain has TRBV11-2 and TRBJ1-1; no reliable D call. The CDR3 protein is CASSLDGF. The CDR3 DNA reads as TGTGCCAGCAGCTTGGACGGATTT. The complete variable domain, with remaining parts taken from reference TRBV11-2 and TRBJ1-1, reads EAGVAQSPRYKIIEKRQSVAFWCNPISGHATLYWYQQILGQGPKLLIQFQNNGVVDDSQLPKDRFSAERLKGVDSTLKIQPAKLEDSAVYLCASSLDGFGQGTRLTVV.